This TCR beta chain originates from a study of CD8 T cells in Susac syndrome. Reverse transcription of 0.5 to 1 ug RNA was performed with random hexamers. TCRdb recomputed calls from the immunoSEQ multiplex PCR reads with MiXCR, one row per CDR3 protein. The sample has approximately 300,000 distinct CDR3 sequences, about nine tenths seen once. Study-wide findings and caveats: The authors acknowledged that their TCR sequencing and HLA analysis involved a relatively small number of individuals.

Comment on this clonotype: The target antigen is unknown.

Sequencing was carried out using CD8+ T cells from PBMCs. The sequence was collected from a human donor with multiple sclerosis.

CDR3 nucleotide sequence: TGTGCCAGCACCCCCGGGACACCCTACAATGAGCAGTTCTTC. The encoded protein is CASTPGTPYNEQFF. The V and J genes are TRBV12-3 or TRBV12-4 and TRBJ2-1; tentative D call: TRBD1 (6 bases). Trimming left V 7 bases short and J 2 bases short, with 12 bases between. The CDR3 runs to 14 residues.